This TCR beta chain was identified during a study of blood T cell repertoires in COVID-19. Study details: The study drew acute and convalescent COVID-19 samples from the United States, Italy and Spain. PBMCs, B-cell-depleted T cells, or T cells were the source of the cDNA or gDNA that made up the material.

In its sample, this clone was seen a few times. Original handling: Estimates of nucleated cell counts were drawn from the amplification of reference gene primers. Data came from immunoSEQ multiplex PCR; TCRdb stores just in-frame clones and leaves some out. From that table come the V and J calls and clone size; the DNA was used to work out D and trimming. The table lists 30,000 or so clones, roughly 80% of them singletons. In germline, CDR1 is PRHDT, CDR2 FYEKMQ (reference sequence). Trimming pared 2 bases from V and 7 bases from J, leaving 14 bases between. The CDR3 is made up of 15 amino acids. What was sequenced was peripheral blood. This TCR was recovered from a man in his forties or fifties with acute or convalescent COVID-19. The chain combines TRBV13 with TRBJ1-4, with D possibly being TRBD1 (5 bases). CDR3 protein: CASSLSTGGGEKLFF. CDR3 DNA: TGTGCCAGCAGCTTAAGCACAGGCGGTGGTGAAAAACTGTTTTTT.